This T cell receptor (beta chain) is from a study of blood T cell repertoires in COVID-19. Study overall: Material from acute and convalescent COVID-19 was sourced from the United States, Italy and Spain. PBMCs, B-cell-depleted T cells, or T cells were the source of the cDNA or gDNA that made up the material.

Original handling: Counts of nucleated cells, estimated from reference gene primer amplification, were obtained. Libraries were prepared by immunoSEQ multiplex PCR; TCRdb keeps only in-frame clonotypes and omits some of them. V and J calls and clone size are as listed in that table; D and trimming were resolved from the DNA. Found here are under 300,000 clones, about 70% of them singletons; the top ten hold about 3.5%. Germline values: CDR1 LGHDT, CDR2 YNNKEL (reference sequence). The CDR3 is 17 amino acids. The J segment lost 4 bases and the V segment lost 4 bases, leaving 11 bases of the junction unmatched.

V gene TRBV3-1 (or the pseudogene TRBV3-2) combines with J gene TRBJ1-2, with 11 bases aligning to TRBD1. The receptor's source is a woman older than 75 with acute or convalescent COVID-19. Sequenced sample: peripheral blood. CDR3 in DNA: TGTGCCAGCAGCCCCGGGAGGACAGGGGGCGCAATCTATGGCTACACCTTC. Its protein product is CASSPGRTGGAIYGYTF.